This T cell receptor (beta chain) was captured in a study of cytomegalovirus exposure and HLA in healthy donors. Study results and limitations: Across donors, sequencing depth was assumed by presence/absence analyses to be roughly uniform.

The primer mix had 60 Vbeta and 13 Jbeta primers. The method was immunoSEQ multiplex PCR; TCRdb's version includes in-frame clones alone and lacks a portion of them. The profile shows roughly 120,000 clones, approximately 80% of them singletons. The CDR3 has 18 residues. Trimming removed 3 bases from V and 5 bases from J; junction bases left unmatched: 18. The germline V gene has CDR1 KGHSH and CDR2 LQKENI. A remark on this clone: The target antigen is unknown.

The sequence came from a male donor in good health and CMV-seropositive. The sequencing sample was made of PBMCs. The J gene is TRBJ2-7, the V gene TRBV18; 8 nucleotides agree with TRBD2. The CDR3 coding sequence is TGTGCCAGCTCACCGACGGGGTCGGGGGCGGGAGGTAACGACGAGCAGTACTTC. It yields the protein CASSPTGSGAGGNDEQYF.